At least ten counts were recorded for the clone carrying this T cell receptor beta chain. The antigen remains undetermined. The data were obtained in a study of T cell repertoires in cytomegalovirus infection. Study background: An indication of both CMV infection and matching HLA type came from public TCR beta signatures.

The CDR3 length is 12 residues. Trimming took 7 bases from V and 8 from J, leaving 11 bases between them. In TCRdb, the reads were re-called with MiXCR into one record per CDR3 protein. Of about 460,000 distinct CDR3 sequences listed, around 11% are singletons. Study results and caveats: CMV-specific HLA-C-restricted TCR beta clonotypes dominated the ex vivo response. Based on cumulative public TCR beta family frequency, carriers of CMV plus the relevant HLA were identified.

This chain links TRBV12-3 or TRBV12-4 with TRBJ1-4, with D unclear. The sequence derives from a human donor in good health (CMV status not recorded). Some clones in this sample may be carry-over from other donors' samples. The sample comprised PBMCs. CDR3 nucleotide sequence: TGTGCCAGCACGGCCGCGGGGGAAAAACTGTTTTTT. Protein sequence: CASTAAGEKLFF.